A single sample is the source of the 22 T cell receptor beta chains below, sequenced in a study of shared clonotypes between healthy human individuals. The table came from immunoSEQ multiplex PCR; TCRdb's copy has only in-frame clones and leaves some out. The top ten hold under 0.15% of the sample, which has some 2 million clones, about 95% seen once. Sequenced material: naive CD4+ T cells sorted from blood. The subset is: CD45RA+ positively selected. The receptors shown here come from a young man in good health.

This chain links TRBV10-2 with TRBJ2-1; perhaps TRBD2 as D (6 bases). The V end lost 7 bases, the J end lost 8 bases, and 12 bases lay between the germline ends. Germline values: CDR1 WSHSY, CDR2 SAAADI. This CDR3 spans 12 amino acids. CDR3 protein: CASKGGLHEQFF. The DNA for the CDR3 is TGCGCCAGCAAGGGAGGTCTCCATGAGCAGTTCTTC.

The chain uses TRBV9 and TRBJ1-2, with TRBD1 matching over 8 bases. The CDR3 consists of 14 residues. Germline values: CDR1 SGDLS, CDR2 YYNGEE. V trimming: 7 bases; J trimming: 5 bases; junction bases outside the gene matches: 10. CDR3 sequence: CASGKTGATYGYTF. The CDR3, as DNA: TGTGCCAGCGGGAAGACAGGGGCGACATATGGCTACACCTTC.

The chain links TRBV7-6 to TRBJ1-3; the D gene is possibly TRBD1 (6 bases). Germline CDR1 reads SGHVS; CDR2 reads FNYEAQ. Trimming removed 5 bases from V and 0 bases from J, with 17 bases in between. CDR3 length: 17 amino acids. CDR3 sequence reads: CASSPQGQPSSGNTIYF. CDR3 sequence (DNA): TGTGCCAGCAGCCCGCAGGGGCAGCCGAGCTCTGGAAACACCATATATTTT.

V gene TRBV28 combines with J gene TRBJ2-3, with TRBD1 identical over 11 bases. The CDR3 sequence is 15 residues long. The trim removed 3 bases at V and 4 bases at J, leaving 3 bases unmatched. The germline V gene encodes CDR1 MDHEN and CDR2 SYDVKM. The CDR3 spells CASSFGTGGADTQYF. In DNA, the CDR3 is TGTGCCAGCAGTTTCGGGACAGGGGGGGCAGATACGCAGTATTTT.

As DNA, the CDR3 is TGTGCCAGCAGCGGACTAGCGGTCACCGGGGAGCTGTTTTTT. Translation: CASSGLAVTGELFF. V gene TRBV7-2 combines with J gene TRBJ2-2; 10 nucleotides line up with TRBD2. Per germline, CDR1 SGHTA and CDR2 FQGNSA. V gave up 5 bases and J gave up 4 bases; unmatched junction bases: 1. The CDR3 is made up of 14 amino acids.

V usage is TRBV28 and J usage is TRBJ1-1; D is undetermined. V lost 4 bases and J 3 bases, leaving 15 bases between the germline ends. The CDR3 runs 15 residues. Germline V gene sequence: CDR1 MDHEN, CDR2 SYDVKM. The CDR3 sequence: CASSSPLQWDTEAFF. CDR3 bases: TGTGCCAGCAGTTCGCCCCTTCAATGGGACACTGAAGCTTTCTTT.

The rearrangement joins TRBV2 to TRBJ2-3; the D call may be TRBD1 or TRBD2 (5 bases each). The germline V and J ends were trimmed by 6 bases and 4 bases, with 17 bases remaining between them. The germline V gene encodes CDR1 SNHLY and CDR2 FYNNEI. This CDR3 comprises 15 residues. CDR3 in amino acids: CASRTGLPGPDTQYF. CDR3 nucleotides: TGTGCCAGCAGAACCGGACTCCCGGGGCCAGATACGCAGTATTTT.

V and J are TRBV27 and TRBJ1-5, with TRBD1 as a possible D gene (5 bases). The germline CDR1 and CDR2 sequences are MNHEY and SMNVEV (reference sequence). CDR3 length: 14 residues. V was shortened by 3 bases and J by 3 bases, with 9 bases between the two germline ends. This chain's CDR3 is CASSLRQTNQPQHF. The DNA of the CDR3 is TGTGCCAGCAGTTTGCGACAGACCAATCAGCCCCAGCATTTT.

This clone is a singleton in its sample. The J gene is TRBJ2-5, the V gene TRBV9; 13 bases are shared with TRBD2. Germline trimming cut 4 bases from V and 5 bases from J; bases unmatched to any gene: 8. CDR1 is SGDLS and CDR2 is YYNGEE in the germline V gene. The CDR3 runs 16 residues. The CDR3 DNA reads as TGTGCCAGCAGCCCAAGAGGACTAGCGGGAGTCGAGACCCAGTACTTC. Amino acid sequence: CASSPRGLAGVETQYF.

The chain employs TRBV27 and TRBJ1-2; TRBD1 matches at 7 bases. The CDR3 length is 14 residues. Trimming cost V 5 bases and J 2 bases; bases outside gene matches: 5. Looked up from germline, CDR1 is MNHEY and CDR2 is SMNVEV (reference sequence). The CDR3 DNA reads TGTGCCAGCAGTACAAGACAGGGCAACTATGGCTACACCTTC. Translated: CASSTRQGNYGYTF.

This sequence joins TRBV29-1 and TRBJ2-1; no firm D call. The CDR3 consists of 13 residues. CDR1 and CDR2 from the germline V gene are SQVTM and ANQGSEA. The V and J ends lost 1 base and 6 bases respectively, with 10 bases between them. The CDR3 nucleotides are TGCAGCGTTGAAGCCTACTACAGCAATGAGCAGTTCTTC. Translation: CSVEAYYSNEQFF.

The rearrangement uses TRBV5-4 and TRBJ1-1; D is perhaps TRBD1 (6 bases). Germline V lookup: CDR1 SGHNT, CDR2 YYREEE (reference sequence). With 1 base removed from V and 0 bases from J, the gap between germline ends came to 13 bases. This CDR3 contains 16 residues. CDR3 DNA: TGTGCCAGCAGCTTGATTGGGGGCGAAGTGAACACTGAAGCTTTCTTT. Its protein is CASSLIGGEVNTEAFF.

V gene TRBV6-1 combines with J gene TRBJ2-7; D is ambiguous. In germline, CDR1 is MNHNS, CDR2 SASEGT. The CDR3 is made up of 15 amino acids. Trimming stripped 1 base from V and 5 bases from J, with 15 bases between. Here the CDR3 reads CASSEVSLGRDEQYF. Written as DNA, the CDR3 is TGTGCCAGCAGTGAAGTGTCACTGGGCCGAGACGAGCAGTACTTC.

This chain links TRBV10-3 with TRBJ2-1; D gene ambiguous. CDR1 ENHRY and CDR2 SYGVKD come from the germline V gene. V gave up 2 bases and J gave up 5 bases, with 10 bases separating them. The CDR3 is made up of 14 amino acids. The CDR3 sequence: CAISESGVDNEQFF. For the CDR3, the DNA is TGTGCCATCAGTGAGAGTGGGGTAGACAATGAGCAGTTCTTC.

Note on this clone: The sample contains more than one DNA sequence encoding this CDR3. The rearrangement links TRBV5-1 to TRBJ2-3; 7 bases fit TRBD2. The germline gives CDR1 SGHRS, CDR2 YFSETQ. V shed 4 bases and J 0 bases; nucleotides not matched to a gene: 2. The CDR3 extends over 14 amino acids. The CDR3 DNA is TGCGCCAGCAGCCCTAGCGGTAGCACAGATACGCAGTATTTT. It codes for CASSPSGSTDTQYF.

This clone was seen only once. This chain joins TRBV30 and TRBJ1-5; D is ambiguous. This CDR3 comprises 13 residues. CDR1 and CDR2 from the germline V gene are GTSNPN and SVGIG (reference sequence). V gave up 0 bases and J gave up 10 bases, with 13 bases separating them. The CDR3 sequence: CAWSVGIEDPQHF. DNA for the CDR3: TGTGCCTGGAGTGTGGGGATCGAGGATCCCCAGCATTTT.

The chain employs TRBV7-2 and TRBJ2-7; D unclear. Germline-derived CDR1 and CDR2 are SGHTA and FQGNSA. This CDR3 spans 15 amino acids. V lost 2 bases and J 0 bases, leaving 11 bases between the germline ends. The CDR3 is CASSLWAVSSYEQYF. The CDR3 DNA reads as TGTGCCAGCAGCTTATGGGCCGTATCCTCCTACGAGCAGTACTTC. Looking up the rest from reference TRBV7-2 and TRBJ2-7 gives the full variable domain: GAGVSQSPSNKVTEKGKDVELRCDPISGHTALYWYRQSLGQGLEFLIYFQGNSAPDKSGLPSDRFSAERTGGSVSTLTIQRTQQEDSAVYLCASSLWAVSSYEQYFGPGTRLTVT.

The V call is TRBV30, the J call TRBJ1-1, with TRBD1 matching over 7 bases. CDR3 length: 13 residues. With V trimmed by 8 bases and J by 0 bases, 6 bases remained unmatched. Germline V gene lookup returns CDR1 GTSNPN and CDR2 SVGIG (reference sequence). This chain's CDR3 is CATGQKMNTEAFF. CDR3 sequence (DNA): TGTGCCACGGGACAGAAAATGAACACTGAAGCTTTCTTT.

This clone was picked up one time. The V and J genes are TRBV2 and TRBJ1-3; no firm D call. CDR1 is SNHLY, CDR2 FYNNEI, per germline. The CDR3 runs to 12 residues. Trimming shortened V by 9 bases and J by 2 bases, and 8 bases separated the two germline ends. CDR3 in DNA: TGTGCCAGTCGGACCGCTGGAAACACCATATATTTT. Protein: CASRTAGNTIYF.

The J gene is TRBJ1-4, the V gene TRBV10-1, with TRBD1 identical over 7 bases. The CDR3 loop spans 15 amino acids. The germline CDR1 and CDR2 sequences are WNHNN and SYGVQD (reference sequence). The trim removed 4 bases at V and 3 bases at J, leaving 5 bases unmatched. Here the CDR3 DNA reads TGCGCCAGCAGTGCCCGGACAGGATCTAATGAAAAACTGTTTTTT. Translating gives CASSARTGSNEKLFF.

J is TRBJ2-1 and V is TRBV18; 10 bases align to TRBD1. With 5 bases clipped from V and 6 bases from J, the junction kept 10 bases outside the gene matches. The CDR3 runs 16 residues. Germline values: CDR1 KGHSH, CDR2 LQKENI. The CDR3 loop is CASSKAETGGFNEQFF. The CDR3 region has the DNA TGTGCCAGCTCAAAGGCGGAGACAGGGGGCTTCAATGAGCAGTTCTTC.

With respect to this clone: One junction end disagrees with the germline gene, perhaps due to a read error. The chain combines TRBV7-2 with TRBJ2-5; TRBD2 agrees at 12 bases. Germline V lookup: CDR1 SGHTA, CDR2 FQGNSA. The CDR3 totals 17 residues. The CDR3 sequence: CASSLGLAGTFQETQYF. CDR3 DNA: TGTGCCAGCAGTTTAGGACTAGCGGGGACATTTCAAGAGACCCAGTACTTC. The whole variable domain, remainder taken from reference TRBV7-2 and TRBJ2-5, is GAGVSQSPSNKVTEKGKDVELRCDPISGHTALYWYRQSLGQGLEFLIYFQGNSAPDKSGLPSDRFSAERTGGSVSTLTIQRTQQEDSAVYLCASSLGLAGTFQETQYFGPGTRLLVL.